The rows below give T cell receptor beta chains drawn from one sample of a study of cytomegalovirus exposure and HLA in healthy donors. Using immunoSEQ multiplex PCR, the repertoire was profiled, and TCRdb retains in-frame clones only, with some absent. The sample yields under 150,000 clones, less than 80% seen once. The sample consisted of PBMCs. These receptor sequences come from a man in his forties or fifties in good health and CMV-seropositive. Each CDR3 is given with its conserved first and last residue. The D gene is left open where the match is weak. Not every row has a clone size; where given, it reads once, few, many or a size class.

cdr3_aa cdr3_nt cdr3_length j_call d_call v_call clone_size
CASSDGTSGGGRGETQYF TGTGCCAGCAGCGATGGGACTAGCGGGGGGGGACGCGGAGAGACCCAGTACTTC 18 TRBJ2-5 TRBD2 TRBV7-8 NA
CSLTVGLAGRSYEQYF TGCAGCCTCACCGTGGGACTAGCGGGCCGATCCTACGAGCAGTACTTC 16 TRBJ2-7 TRBD2 TRBV29-1 NA
CASTPAGRFYGYTF TGTGCCAGCACCCCTGCCGGCAGGTTCTATGGCTACACCTTC 14 TRBJ1-2 NA TRBV5-6 NA
CASSLDSWGLGPEAFF TGTGCCAGCAGCTTAGACAGTTGGGGCCTTGGGCCTGAAGCTTTCTTT 16 TRBJ1-1 NA TRBV11-3 NA
CASSEALGRGETQYF TGTGCCAGCAGTGAAGCGCTAGGGCGGGGAGAGACCCAGTACTTC 15 TRBJ2-5 NA TRBV6-1 NA
CASSHGSPEAFF TGTGCCAGCAGTCACGGGTCCCCTGAAGCTTTCTTT 12 TRBJ1-1 NA TRBV6-6 NA
CASSHQGRSAGANVLTF TGTGCCAGCAGCCACCAAGGGAGGTCGGCCGGGGCCAACGTCCTGACTTTC 17 TRBJ2-6 NA TRBV5-6 NA
CASSQTRKGTGTNEQFF TGCGCCAGCAGCCAAACTCGAAAAGGGACAGGGACCAATGAGCAGTTCTTC 17 TRBJ2-1 TRBD1 TRBV4-1 NA
CSSSLRLGRNTGELFF TGTTCCAGCAGCTTAAGACTAGGGCGGAACACCGGGGAGCTGTTTTTT 16 TRBJ2-2 NA TRBV7-9 few
CASSLVESRDGELFF TGTGCCAGCAGCTTAGTTGAATCGAGGGACGGGGAGCTGTTTTTT 15 TRBJ2-2 NA TRBV7-9 NA
CASSPERGRRPQHF TGCGCCAGCAGCCCCGAAAGGGGGCGTAGGCCCCAGCATTTT 14 TRBJ1-5 TRBD1 TRBV4-1 NA